Listed here are 21 T cell receptor beta chains from one sample, sequenced in a study of blood T cell repertoires in COVID-19. Clones were sequenced by immunoSEQ multiplex PCR, and TCRdb holds only the in-frame ones, with some missing. Of about 200,000 clones listed, around 87% are singletons. Sequenced: peripheral blood. The receptors here all came from a man in his sixties who had recovered from COVID-19.

The CDR3 spells CASSFTRGSPLHF. The CDR3 bases are TGTGCCAGCAGTTTTACTCGGGGTTCACCCCTCCACTTT. The chain recombines TRBV12-3 or TRBV12-4 with TRBJ1-6; D not certain. Between the trimmed V and J ends, which lost 3 bases and 9 bases, there was a span of 9 bases. This CDR3 has 13 amino acids.

The chain carries TRBV2 and TRBJ1-2; 7 bases agree with TRBD1. Trimming removed 2 bases from V and 3 bases from J; junction bases left unmatched: 3. Per the germline V gene, CDR1 is SNHLY and CDR2 is FYNNEI. The CDR3 extends over 14 amino acids. CDR3 bases: TGTGCCAGCAGTGAAAGGGGGCCCTACTATGGCTACACCTTC. Residues: CASSERGPYYGYTF.

The V gene is TRBV7-3, the J gene TRBJ1-2; 7 bases align to TRBD1. After removal of 5 bases from V and 4 bases from J, the junction contained 4 bases not matched to a gene. The CDR3 runs to 13 residues. Germline loops: CDR1 SGHTA, CDR2 FQGTGA. CDR3 nucleotides: TGTGCCAGCAGCCAGGGACAGACCTATGGCTACACCTTC. Amino acids: CASSQGQTYGYTF.

This chain connects TRBV27 to TRBJ1-2; D is perhaps TRBD1 (6 bases). This CDR3 has 14 residues. Deletions cut 5 bases from V and 4 bases from J, with 14 bases between. Per the germline V gene, CDR1 is MNHEY and CDR2 is SMNVEV (reference sequence). CDR3 DNA sequence: TGTGCCAGCAGTCCGAGGGGGGGGACCTATGGCTACACCTTC. It translates to CASSPRGGTYGYTF.

V gene TRBV19 combines with J gene TRBJ1-2; TRBD1 matches 9 bases. CDR1 and CDR2 (germline): LNHDA, SQIVND (reference sequence). The CDR3 contains 15 residues. V gave up 4 bases and J gave up 6 bases; unmatched junction bases: 9. The DNA of the CDR3 is TGTGCCAGTAGTACACAACAGGGGGCGGTTGATGGCTACACCTTC. Translation: CASSTQQGAVDGYTF.

The CDR3 is CASSETGSWDNSPLHF. CDR3 coding DNA: TGTGCCAGCAGTGAAACAGGGAGCTGGGATAATTCACCCCTCCACTTT. The gene calls are TRBV6-1 and TRBJ1-6; tentative D call: TRBD1 (6 bases). V was clipped by 2 bases and J by 5 bases, with 13 bases between them. This CDR3 spans 16 amino acids. Germline V gene data show CDR1 as MNHNS and CDR2 as SASEGT.

This sequence joins TRBV7-3 and TRBJ1-3, with D tentatively TRBD1 (5 bases). Looked up from germline, CDR1 is SGHTA and CDR2 is FQGTGA. The V gene lost 5 bases and the J gene lost 2 bases, with 19 bases spanning the gap. CDR3 length equals 17 residues. CDR3: CASSKRGGTGPGNTIYF. DNA of the CDR3: TGTGCCAGCAGCAAACGCGGCGGGACTGGACCTGGAAACACCATATATTTT.

The chain joins TRBV30 to TRBJ1-3; no clear D. V was clipped by 0 bases and J by 2 bases, with 14 bases between them. CDR3 length: 16 amino acids. The germline V gene encodes CDR1 GTSNPN and CDR2 SVGIG (reference sequence). DNA of the CDR3: TGTGCCTGGAGTGTAAGAGGTGGTCTGGCTGGAAACACCATATATTTT. Translated, it gives CAWSVRGGLAGNTIYF.

The J gene is TRBJ2-7, the V gene TRBV9; TRBD1 aligns across 8 bases. V trimming: 0 bases; J trimming: 2 bases; junction bases outside the gene matches: 7. Germline CDR1 is SGDLS and CDR2 is YYNGEE. The CDR3 is 16 amino acids. CDR3 amino acids: CASSVAQGAQTYEQYF. DNA for the CDR3: TGTGCCAGCAGCGTAGCTCAGGGGGCCCAGACCTACGAGCAGTACTTC.

This chain links TRBV7-8 with TRBJ1-1; tentatively, D is TRBD1 (5 bases). V lost 5 bases to trimming and J lost 5 bases, with 18 bases between them. Germline CDR1 SGHVS, CDR2 FQNEAQ. CDR3 length: 15 residues. CDR3 bases: TGTGCCAGCAGCCCCGACGCCGGGAGGGGAACTGAAGCTTTCTTT. Protein product: CASSPDAGRGTEAFF.

The chain uses TRBV2 and TRBJ2-1, with D maybe TRBD2 (6 bases). CDR1 is SNHLY and CDR2 is FYNNEI in the germline V gene. CDR3 size: 14 residues. The V end was cut by 6 bases, the J end by 3 bases, with 12 bases between. CDR3 sequence: CASSSGTDYNEQFF. The CDR3, as DNA: TGTGCCAGCAGCTCCGGGACTGACTACAATGAGCAGTTCTTC.

This chain connects TRBV14 to TRBJ2-1; perhaps TRBD2 as D (5 bases). Trimming took off 0 bases at V and 8 bases at J, with 20 bases between the two ends. This CDR3 has 17 amino acids. Germline V gene sequence: CDR1 SGHDN, CDR2 FVKESK. The CDR3 loop reads CASSQEIWASSEYEQFF. CDR3 nucleotides: TGTGCCAGCAGCCAAGAGATTTGGGCTAGCAGCGAGTATGAGCAGTTCTTC. The variable domain in full, with the rest retrieved from reference TRBV14 and TRBJ2-1, is EAGVTQFPSHSVIEKGQTVTLRCDPISGHDNLYWYRRVMGKEIKFLLHFVKESKQDESGMPNNRFLAERTGGTYSTLKVQPAELEDSGVYFCASSQEIWASSEYEQFFGPGTRLTVL.

V gene TRBV7-2 combines with J gene TRBJ2-1; TRBD2 aligns across 9 bases. Germline V lookup: CDR1 SGHTA, CDR2 FQGNSA. J was trimmed by 3 bases and V by 0 bases; bases with no gene match: 3. CDR3 size: 16 residues. CDR3 nucleotide sequence: TGTGCCAGCAGCTTAGCTAGCGGGGGCGACTACAATGAGCAGTTCTTC. Amino acid sequence: CASSLASGGDYNEQFF.

The chain uses TRBV7-2 and TRBJ2-7, with 7 bases identical to TRBD1. The V and J ends lost 5 bases and 6 bases, in that order; junction bases with no gene match: 10. The germline gives CDR1 SGHTA, CDR2 FQGNSA. This CDR3 has 14 residues. CDR3: CASSPPNRGSEQYF. CDR3 DNA: TGTGCCAGCAGCCCGCCGAACAGGGGTAGCGAGCAGTACTTC.

V gene TRBV6-4 combines with J gene TRBJ2-7; D perhaps matches TRBD2 (5 bases). Germline-derived CDR1 and CDR2 are MRHNA and SNTAGT. The length of the CDR3 is 14 residues. Trimming pared 0 bases from V and 7 bases from J, leaving 13 bases between. The CDR3 bases are TGTGCCAGCAGTGACTCCCCTAGCCGAAAAGAGCAGTACTTC. Its translation: CASSDSPSRKEQYF.

This chain links TRBV28 with TRBJ1-6; 8 nucleotides match TRBD1. Germline V gene sequence: CDR1 MDHEN, CDR2 SYDVKM. J lost 5 bases, V lost 6 bases, and 9 bases had no gene match. This CDR3 is built from 16 residues. The CDR3 nucleotides are TGTGCCAGCAGCAAAAGAGGACAGGGCGATAATTCACCCCTCCACTTT. This gives the protein CASSKRGQGDNSPLHF.

V usage is TRBV5-1 and J usage is TRBJ1-4; 8 bases align to TRBD1. The germline V gene encodes CDR1 SGHRS and CDR2 YFSETQ. CDR3 size: 15 residues. V lost 4 bases to trimming and J lost 8 bases; unmatched junction nucleotides: 10. This CDR3 reads CASSPTGVWEEKLFF. CDR3 nucleotides: TGCGCCAGCAGCCCGACAGGGGTCTGGGAGGAAAAACTGTTTTTT. Complete variable domain (other parts from reference TRBV5-1 and TRBJ1-4): KAGVTQTPRYLIKTRGQQVTLSCSPISGHRSVSWYQQTPGQGLQFLFEYFSETQRNKGNFPGRFSGRQFSNSRSEMNVSTLELGDSALYLCASSPTGVWEEKLFFGSGTQLSVL.

The chain has TRBV7-3 and TRBJ2-1; D perhaps matches TRBD1 (6 bases). The CDR3 consists of 15 residues. Germline loops: CDR1 SGHTA, CDR2 FQGTGA. V lost 2 bases and J 4 bases, leaving 12 bases between the germline ends. CDR3: CASSLSEGDYNEQFF. The CDR3 nucleotides are TGTGCCAGCAGCTTATCTGAGGGGGATTACAATGAGCAGTTCTTC.

The V and J genes are TRBV30 and TRBJ1-1; D might be TRBD1 (6 bases). Trimming shortened V by 3 bases and J by 5 bases, and 13 bases separated the two germline ends. This CDR3 region has 13 residues. Looked up from germline, CDR1 is GTSNPN and CDR2 is SVGIG (reference sequence). In DNA form, the CDR3 reads TGTGCCTGGAGGACCAACAGGGAAACTGAAGCTTTCTTT. This gives the protein CAWRTNRETEAFF.

V and J are TRBV5-1 and TRBJ1-1; 10 nucleotides match TRBD1. J gave up 1 base and V 4 bases, and 7 bases lay outside the gene matches. The V gene's germline CDR1 is SGHRS and CDR2 YFSETQ. This CDR3 spans 16 amino acids. The CDR3: CASSPGQGVQNTEAFF. CDR3 DNA sequence: TGCGCCAGCAGCCCAGGACAGGGGGTTCAGAACACTGAAGCTTTCTTT.

This rearrangement joins TRBV5-1 to TRBJ2-3, with 10 bases lining up with TRBD2. The CDR3 runs 16 residues. Germline assignment: CDR1 SGHRS and CDR2 YFSETQ. Losses at the gene ends were 4 bases for V and 5 bases for J; bases not matched to a gene: 10. The CDR3 sequence: CASSPPGLAGVDTQYF. The CDR3 DNA is TGCGCCAGCAGCCCCCCCGGCCTAGCGGGAGTAGATACGCAGTATTTT.